These T cell receptor beta chains were read from a single sample in a study of cytomegalovirus exposure and HLA in healthy donors. Measured with immunoSEQ multiplex PCR; TCRdb has only the in-frame clones, and not every one. The repertoire holds about 76,000 clones, with around 78% as singletons. Sequencing was done on a sample of PBMCs. The receptors derive from a male donor in good health and CMV-seropositive. The CDR3 runs from the conserved cysteine through the conserved F or W. The D gene is left open where the match is weak. Only some rows state a clone size, as once, few, many or a class for expanded clones.

>TRBJ2-2|TRBV5-1|-|-
CASSLQGNTGELFF
TGCGCCAGCAGCTTACAGGGGAACACCGGGGAGCTGTTTTTT
>TRBJ2-2|TRBV11-3|-|-
CASSLAGVGTGELFF
TGTGCCAGCAGCTTAGCGGGAGTAGGGACCGGGGAGCTGTTTTTT
>TRBJ2-2|TRBV6-5|-|TRBD1
CASRGQINTGELFF
TGTGCCAGCAGGGGACAGATCAACACCGGGGAGCTGTTTTTT
>TRBJ1-5|TRBV19|-|TRBD1
CASSRDRGGNQPQHF
TGTGCCAGTAGTAGGGACAGGGGCGGTAATCAGCCCCAGCATTTT
>TRBJ2-1|TRBV10-3|-|TRBD2
CAISESPTSLTYNEQFF
TGTGCCATCAGTGAGTCCCCGACTAGCTTAACATACAATGAGCAGTTCTTC
>TRBJ2-1|TRBV7-2|-|TRBD1
CASSPSRGTGFVEQFF
TGTGCCAGCAGCCCCTCCCGGGGGACAGGGTTTGTTGAGCAGTTCTTC
>TRBJ2-2|TRBV6-5|once|TRBD2
CASTRERETGELFF
TGTGCCAGCACCCGGGAGCGGGAAACCGGGGAGCTGTTTTTT
>TRBJ2-1|TRBV4-2|-|-
CASSQRPGWDEQFF
TGTGCCAGCAGCCAAAGGCCGGGGTGGGATGAGCAGTTCTTC
>TRBJ2-5|TRBV27|-|-
CASTSFEGDKNWGETQYF
TGTGCCAGCACTTCTTTTGAGGGGGACAAGAATTGGGGAGAGACCCAGTACTTC
>TRBJ2-1|TRBV29-1|many|-
CSVASSGSYNEQFF
TGCAGCGTTGCCTCCAGCGGATCATACAATGAGCAGTTCTTC
>TRBJ1-2|TRBV11-1|few|TRBD1
CASSSTGFGYTF
TGTGCCAGCAGCTCGACAGGGTTTGGCTACACCTTC
>TRBJ2-7|TRBV29-1|-|-
CSASSGRGYEQYF
TGCAGCGCCTCCTCGGGGAGGGGGTACGAGCAGTACTTC
>TRBJ2-3|TRBV5-6|-|-
CASSRTGRVTDTQYF
TGTGCCAGCAGCAGAACAGGGAGGGTCACAGATACGCAGTATTTT
>TRBJ2-7|TRBV28|-|-
CASSFGRNRVKVEQYF
TGTGCCAGCAGTTTTGGGCGGAACAGGGTGAAGGTGGAGCAGTACTTC
>TRBJ2-7|TRBV7-2|-|TRBD2
CASSLITSGRAVGGEQYF
TGTGCCAGCAGCTTGATAACTAGCGGGAGGGCCGTGGGTGGCGAGCAGTACTTC
>TRBJ2-7|TRBV30|once|TRBD2
CAWSYFPDSGSYEQYF
TGTGCCTGGAGTTATTTCCCCGATAGCGGGAGTTACGAGCAGTACTTC
>TRBJ1-5|TRBV6-1|-|TRBD1
CASSGTGRQPQHF
TGTGCCAGCAGTGGGACAGGGCGTCAGCCCCAGCATTTT
>TRBJ1-1|TRBV20-1|-|-
CSVRRVTEAFF
TGCAGTGTTAGGCGGGTAACTGAAGCTTTCTTT
>TRBJ2-3|TRBV6-5|-|-
CASSYEGASADTQYF
TGTGCCAGCAGTTACGAAGGGGCTAGTGCAGATACGCAGTATTTT
>TRBJ2-7|TRBV15|-|TRBD2
CATSIAGTSGYEQYF
TGTGCCACCAGCATAGCGGGGACTAGCGGTTACGAGCAGTACTTC
>TRBJ1-4|TRBV7-2|-|-
CASSLSSGKLFF
TGTGCCAGCAGCTTATCGTCGGGAAAACTGTTTTTT
>TRBJ2-2|TRBV5-6|-|TRBD1
CASSSLYRDRSNTGELFF
TGTGCCAGCAGCTCCCTCTATCGGGACAGGAGTAACACCGGGGAGCTGTTTTTT
>TRBJ2-2|TRBV6-4|-|TRBD1
CASSDHDRGQSGELFF
TGTGCCAGCAGTGACCACGACAGGGGTCAATCCGGGGAGCTGTTTTTT
>TRBJ1-1|TRBV5-6|-|-
CASSLTGSQGAFF
TGTGCCAGCAGCCTGACAGGCTCCCAGGGGGCTTTCTTT
>TRBJ1-1|TRBV19|-|TRBD1
CASRTGNTEAFF
TGTGCCAGTCGGACAGGTAACACTGAAGCTTTCTTT
>TRBJ2-5|TRBV29-1|-|TRBD2
CSVGGRLSQEIQYF
TGCAGCGTGGGAGGGCGCCTTTCCCAAGAGATCCAGTACTTC
>TRBJ2-2|TRBV4-3|-|-
CASSQSSRGTGELFF
TGCGCCAGCAGCCAGTCCAGCAGGGGAACCGGGGAGCTGTTTTTT
>TRBJ2-3|TRBV19|-|-
CASSIRQGGGTDTQYF
TGTGCCAGTAGTATAAGGCAGGGGGGTGGCACAGATACGCAGTATTTT
>TRBJ1-1|TRBV7-9|once|-
CSSSLTGMNTEAFF
TGTTCCAGCAGCTTGACGGGGATGAACACTGAAGCTTTCTTT
>TRBJ1-4|TRBV5-1|-|-
CASSSKPGVNEKLFF
TGCGCCAGCAGCAGTAAACCGGGGGTTAATGAAAAACTGTTTTTT
>TRBJ2-5|TRBV11-2|-|-
CASSPGRGQETQYF
TGTGCCAGCAGTCCCGGGCGGGGCCAAGAGACCCAGTACTTC
>TRBJ2-3|TRBV9|-|TRBD2
CASSVGLAEDTQYF
TGTGCCAGCAGCGTAGGACTAGCGGAAGATACGCAGTATTTT
>TRBJ2-7|TRBV19|-|TRBD1
CASSFTTGTGGSEQYF
TGTGCCAGTAGTTTTACAACCGGGACAGGAGGTTCTGAGCAGTACTTC
>TRBJ2-1|TRBV5-1|-|-
CASKGETGQFF
TGCGCCAGCAAGGGGGAGACAGGGCAGTTCTTC
>TRBJ2-7|TRBV27|-|TRBD1
CASSFRTGYEQYF
TGTGCCAGCAGTTTCCGGACAGGTTACGAGCAGTACTTC
>TRBJ2-7|TRBV19|-|TRBD2
CASSVAGGPYEQYF
TGTGCCAGTAGTGTAGCGGGAGGGCCCTACGAGCAGTACTTC
>TRBJ2-7|TRBV11-2|-|-
CASSRLRAYEQYF
TGTGCCAGCAGCCGTTTGCGGGCCTACGAGCAGTACTTC
>TRBJ2-5|TRBV5-6|once|-
CASSLIGETQYF
TGTGCCAGCAGCTTGATCGGTGAGACCCAGTACTTC
>TRBJ2-1|TRBV5-6|-|TRBD1
CASSLSGQGANEQFF
TGTGCCAGCAGCTTGTCTGGACAGGGGGCGAATGAGCAGTTCTTC
>TRBJ1-1|TRBV6-5|-|-
CASSYSAATRGTEAFF
TGTGCCAGCAGTTACTCGGCAGCTACCCGGGGCACTGAAGCTTTCTTT
>TRBJ2-7|TRBV30|-|-
CAWRAQSTASYEQYF
TGTGCCTGGAGAGCCCAATCGACAGCTTCCTACGAGCAGTACTTC
>TRBJ2-7|TRBV7-9|-|-
CASSRGQEQYF
TGTGCCAGCAGCCGAGGGCAGGAGCAGTACTTC